The rows below give T cell receptor beta chains drawn from one sample of a study of blood T cells in healthy people across ages. TCRdb reprocessed the 5' RACE reads with MiXCR, giving one entry per CDR3 protein. The table includes about 970,000 distinct CDR3 sequences, about 51% detected once. Material for sequencing was blood. These receptor sequences come from an older woman in good health. Each CDR3 is given with its conserved first and last residue. Fields, in order: V gene, J gene, D gene, clone size, CDR3 DNA, CDR3 protein. D genes are given only for firm matches. Where a row states a size, it is once, few, many or the class of an expanded clone; other rows omit it.

TRBV6-2/TRBV6-3	TRBJ2-4	TRBD1	-	TGTGCCAGCAGTTACCAGGGACAGTTTCTGGCCAAAAACATTCAGTACTTC	CASSYQGQFLAKNIQYF
TRBV20-1	TRBJ2-1	-	-	TGCAGTGCTAGCGGGACTTACAATGAGCAGTTCTTC	CSASGTYNEQFF
TRBV14	TRBJ2-7	-	-	TGTGCCAGCAGCCAAGATTATGTGGGAAAGCAGTACTTC	CASSQDYVGKQYF
TRBV6-4	TRBJ1-1	TRBD1	few	TGTGCCAGCAGTTATACAGGGGGGAACACTGAAGCTTTCTTT	CASSYTGGNTEAFF
TRBV4-1	TRBJ2-7	TRBD2	few	TGCGCCAGCAGCAAGGGACTAGCGGGACTATACGAGCAGTACTTC	CASSKGLAGLYEQYF
TRBV6-5	TRBJ2-4	-	few	TGTGCCAGCAGTTACTCGGTTGGGGCAAAAAACATTCAGTACTTC	CASSYSVGAKNIQYF
TRBV2	TRBJ2-7	TRBD1	-	TGTGCCAGCAGTTGGACAGGGGGGATGGGCGAGCAGTACTTC	CASSWTGGMGEQYF
TRBV4-2	TRBJ2-1	-	-	TGTGCCAGCAGCCAAGATTTCCCTCGGAATGAGCAGTTCTTC	CASSQDFPRNEQFF
TRBV7-2	TRBJ2-4	TRBD2	-	TGTGCCAGCAGCTTAGGCGGGGGAAGAGCCAAAAACATTCAGTACTTC	CASSLGGGRAKNIQYF
TRBV7-9	TRBJ2-7	TRBD2	-	TGTGCCAGCAGCTTCCCTTTGGGGGGGGAGAGAACCTACGAGCAGTACTTC	CASSFPLGGERTYEQYF
TRBV28	TRBJ2-1	TRBD2	-	TGTGCCAGCAGTTTCCGGACTAGTCCCTATGAGCAGTTCTTC	CASSFRTSPYEQFF
TRBV6-6	TRBJ2-7	-	few	TGTGCCAGCAGTTACTTGGCGGGTTGGGGAAACGAGCAGTACTTC	CASSYLAGWGNEQYF
TRBV27	TRBJ2-7	-	-	TGTGCCAGCAGTTTAGCTAGTCCCCGCTTAGGGGAGCAGTACTTC	CASSLASPRLGEQYF
TRBV7-9	TRBJ2-3	-	-	TGTGCCAGCAGCCCGAGGGGGGGAAGACGGATGTATTTT	CASSPRGGRRMYF
TRBV7-2	TRBJ2-1	TRBD2	-	TGTGCCAGCAGCTCTAGCGGGAGTCTCTACAATGAGCAGTTCTTC	CASSSSGSLYNEQFF
TRBV7-9	TRBJ2-7	-	-	TGTGCCAGCAGCGACTTGCCGGGCGTAGGTCCCTACGAGCAGTACTTC	CASSDLPGVGPYEQYF
TRBV28	TRBJ2-7	-	-	TGTGCCAGCAGTTTGTTACCCGGGACCTACGAGCAGTACTTC	CASSLLPGTYEQYF
TRBV11-3	TRBJ1-5	-	-	TGTGCCAGCAGCAGGACGGATAGCAATCAGCCCCAGCATTTT	CASSRTDSNQPQHF
TRBV7-2	TRBJ2-7	TRBD2	few	TGTGCCAGCAGCAAGCTAGCGGGAGGGAACTACGAGCAGTACTTC	CASSKLAGGNYEQYF
TRBV12-3/TRBV12-4	TRBJ1-5	-	few	TGTGCCAGCGACCCCAGTACCATCGGAAATCAGCCCCAGCATTTT	CASDPSTIGNQPQHF
TRBV28	TRBJ2-3	-	few	TGTGCCAGCAGTTTATGGAGGGGGAATTCGCAGTATTTT	CASSLWRGNSQYF
TRBV9	TRBJ2-3	-	-	TGTGCCAGCGGACCGAGAGATACGCAGTATTTT	CASGPRDTQYF
TRBV5-1	TRBJ2-1	-	-	TGTGCCAGCAGCCTGACCGTCAATGAGCAGTTCTTC	CASSLTVNEQFF
TRBV14	TRBJ2-1	TRBD2	-	TGTGCCAGCAGCCAGAGCGGGAGTAGGAATGAGCAGTTCTTC	CASSQSGSRNEQFF
TRBV25-1	TRBJ2-7	-	few	TGTGACGAGCGGAAAACCTACGAGCAGTACTTC	CDERKTYEQYF
TRBV11-1	TRBJ1-2	-	few	TGTGCCAGCAGCTTAGCTGGCGACCTAGCTAACTATGGCTACACCTTC	CASSLAGDLANYGYTF
TRBV5-1	TRBJ2-2	TRBD2	-	TGCGCCAGCAGCTTGGTCGTCACCGGGACTAGCACCGGGGAGCTGTTTTTT	CASSLVVTGTSTGELFF
TRBV20-1	TRBJ2-1	TRBD2	few	TGCAGTGCTAGTGCTAGCGGGCTTTACAATGAGCAGTTCTTC	CSASASGLYNEQFF
TRBV6-8	TRBJ2-7	-	-	TGTGCCAGCAGATCTACCGGGCCCCGATGCTACGAGCAGTACTTC	CASRSTGPRCYEQYF
TRBV12-3/TRBV12-4	TRBJ2-5	-	few	TGTGCCAGCGCCGGGGGCAGCCAAGAGACCCAGTACTTC	CASAGGSQETQYF